A single T cell receptor (beta chain) is shown here with its context. As yet, its antigen is unknown. The CDR3 runs to 16 residues. From germline, CDR1 is SNHLY and CDR2 FYNNEI. V lost 3 bases to trimming and J lost 3 bases, with 17 bases between them. The PCR ran on 60 Vbeta and 13 Jbeta primers. Sequencing used immunoSEQ multiplex PCR; TCRdb keeps in-frame clones, though not all of them. The data contain some 190,000 clones, over 70% of them singletons. The data were obtained in a study of cytomegalovirus exposure and HLA in healthy donors. Notes on the study in general: When a later analysis was performed, an Asian-associated ancestry cluster reportedly had fewer N-insertions than the approximately 690-donor mean. In a later analysis, at a false discovery rate of 0.05, 16,951 TCR beta sequences matched HLA alleles. With further analysis later on, most CMV-associated TCR beta chains appeared HLA-restricted. Presence/absence analyses assumed roughly uniform sequencing depth across donors.

The gene calls are TRBV2 and TRBJ1-2; no clear D. Specimen: PBMCs. The clonotype originates from a boy between 2 and 15 years old in good health and CMV-seronegative. The CDR3 DNA reads TGTGCCAGCAGTGATGATTCGGTCCGGCAGGACTATGGCTACACCTTC. Protein sequence: CASSDDSVRQDYGYTF. Together with reference TRBV2 and TRBJ1-2, the CDR3 gives the full variable domain: EPEVTQTPSHQVTQMGQEVILRCVPISNHLYFYWYRQILGQKVEFLVSFYNNEISEKSEIFDDQFSVERPDGSNFTLKIRSTKLEDSAMYFCASSDDSVRQDYGYTFGSGTRLTVV.